The sequence of this T cell receptor beta chain was determined in a study of T-cell memory formation after mild COVID-19. Whole-study context: Across donors, TCR clusters were largely donor specific.

Employing constant-segment primers, 5'RACE generated TCR alpha and TCR beta cDNA libraries bearing sample barcodes and UMIs. TCRdb re-called the 5' RACE reads through MiXCR, storing one row per CDR3 protein. The sample lists hundreds of thousands of distinct CDR3 sequences; roughly 17% were seen once. Study-wide results and limits: In second-wave clones peaking day 37, SARS-CoV-2 specificity remained unconfirmed. CM and EM subsets held most contracting CD4+ clones; EMRA held CD8+ ones.

A remark on this clonotype: Antigen unknown.

The CDR3 extends over 17 amino acids. Trimming cost V 5 bases and J 3 bases; bases outside gene matches: 14. Germline CDR1 is SGHAT and CDR2 is FQNNGV. The chain carries TRBV11-2 and TRBJ2-5, with 8 bases lining up with TRBD1. The TCR was taken from an adult woman who had mild COVID-19 (a few samples of this study predate the infection). Cell type and time point are not known. The sample comprised PBMCs or a T cell subset sorted from them (not recorded which). CDR3 residues: CASSPGTGLPREETQYF. CDR3 DNA sequence: TGTGCCAGCAGCCCCGGGACAGGCTTACCAAGGGAAGAGACCCAGTACTTC.